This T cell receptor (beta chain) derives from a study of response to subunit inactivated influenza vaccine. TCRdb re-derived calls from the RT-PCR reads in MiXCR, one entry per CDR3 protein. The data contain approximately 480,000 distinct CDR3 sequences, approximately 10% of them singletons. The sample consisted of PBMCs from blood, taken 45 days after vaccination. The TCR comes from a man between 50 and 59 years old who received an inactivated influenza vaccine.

The CDR3 reads CASSMTSTETQYF. Written as DNA, the CDR3 is TGTGCCAGCAGCATGACTAGTACCGAGACCCAGTACTTC. This chain links TRBV5-5 with TRBJ2-5, with D possibly being TRBD2 (6 bases). The CDR3 has 13 amino acids. The ends were cut back, 4 bases at V and 5 bases at J, with 12 bases in the middle. The V gene's germline CDR1 is SGHKS and CDR2 YYEKEE (reference sequence).